This T cell receptor beta chain was retrieved from a study of patients and donors after allogeneic stem cell transplantation. TCRdb called the RT-PCR reads again in MiXCR, with one record for every CDR3 protein. The sample has 800,000 to 1,000,000 distinct CDR3 sequences; more than 15% are singletons. Per the germline V gene, CDR1 is SGHRS and CDR2 is YFSETQ. This CDR3 is 15 amino acids long. Unmatched junction bases numbered 8, after V lost 4 bases and J lost 5 bases. The sequence derives from a human donor who was either an allogeneic HSCT recipient or a stem cell or donor lymphocyte infusion donor (not recorded which). It is not recorded whose cells these are; they may come from a transplant donor. This chain uses TRBV5-1 with TRBJ2-2; 7 nucleotides match TRBD2. The specimen sequenced was blood, either unsorted or a sorted T cell fraction (not recorded which). The CDR3: CASSPPLASTGELFF. DNA for the CDR3: TGCGCCAGCAGCCCGCCACTAGCGAGTACCGGGGAGCTGTTTTTT. The full variable domain, rest sourced from reference TRBV5-1 and TRBJ2-2, is KAGVTQTPRYLIKTRGQQVTLSCSPISGHRSVSWYQQTPGQGLQFLFEYFSETQRNKGNFPGRFSGRQFSNSRSEMNVSTLELGDSALYLCASSPPLASTGELFFGEGSRLTVL.